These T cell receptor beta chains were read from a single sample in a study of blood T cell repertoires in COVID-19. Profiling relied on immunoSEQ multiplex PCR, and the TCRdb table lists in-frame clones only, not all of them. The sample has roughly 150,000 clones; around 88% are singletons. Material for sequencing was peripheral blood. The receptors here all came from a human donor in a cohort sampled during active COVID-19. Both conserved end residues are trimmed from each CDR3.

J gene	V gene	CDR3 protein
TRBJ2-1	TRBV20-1	SVEGNNEQF
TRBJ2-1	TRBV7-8	ASSLAGRYNEQF
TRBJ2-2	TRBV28	ASMRRGTRTGELF
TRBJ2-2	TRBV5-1	ASSFRQDGTGELF
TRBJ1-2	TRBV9	ASSRRAAGYT
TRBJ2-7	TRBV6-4	ASRSGQGFVGQY
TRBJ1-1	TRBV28	ASSPTDRYTEAF
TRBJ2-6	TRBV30	AWSPGEWPGANVLT
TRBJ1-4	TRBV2	ASTHARQHNEKLF
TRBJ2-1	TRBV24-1	ATSDLTGPSHNEQF
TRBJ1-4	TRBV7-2	ASSLNRVEKLF
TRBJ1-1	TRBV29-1	SVALGRGTEAF
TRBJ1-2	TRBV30	AWSEGTGKERNYGYT
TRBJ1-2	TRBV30	AWSPPWGPYGYT
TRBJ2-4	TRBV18	ASSPLQGDLKNIQY
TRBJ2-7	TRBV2	ASRGQLRYEQY
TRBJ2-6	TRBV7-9	ASSGQGKGSGANVLT
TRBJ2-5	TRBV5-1	ASSFGQDQETQY
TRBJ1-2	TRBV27	ASSPYTGAPFYGYT
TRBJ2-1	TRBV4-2	ASSQTVGTSDWGGGREQF
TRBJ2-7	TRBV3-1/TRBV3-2	ASSLDRVLSYEQY
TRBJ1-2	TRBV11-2	ASSLEGNRGQGYT
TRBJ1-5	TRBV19	ASSMNGQPQH
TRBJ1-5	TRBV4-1	ASSQDGAGGNQPQH
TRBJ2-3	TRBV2	ASSESRGFTDTQY
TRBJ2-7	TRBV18	ASSPRASGRASPYEQY
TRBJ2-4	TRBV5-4	ASSFRQGANIQY
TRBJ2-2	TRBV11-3	ASSLRTGTGELF
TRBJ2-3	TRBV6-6	ASSKIGTSGDTQY
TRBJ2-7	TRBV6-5	ASSLAGGYEQY
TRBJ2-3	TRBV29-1	SVGAARTDTQY
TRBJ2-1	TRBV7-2	ASSLATSSYEQF
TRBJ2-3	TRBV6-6	ASSQNAPGLGRGTQY
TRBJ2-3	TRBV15	ATSRDPGGSTDTQY
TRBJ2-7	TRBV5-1	ASSGTGQHYEQY
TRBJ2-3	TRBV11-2	ASRAAYRGTDTQY
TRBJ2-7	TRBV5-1	ASSPDRDPWEQY
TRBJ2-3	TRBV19	ASSIGGSGSSFDTQY
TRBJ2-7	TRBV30	AWSADRGYEQY
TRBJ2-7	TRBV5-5	ASSLTSTYEQY